Listed here are 27 T cell receptor beta chains from one sample, sequenced in a study of cytomegalovirus exposure and HLA in healthy donors. PCR employed 60 Vbeta and 13 Jbeta primers. TCRdb's copy holds only in-frame clones and misses some; the assay was immunoSEQ multiplex PCR. The sample lists 250,000 to 300,000 clones, about nine tenths seen once, with roughly 1.6% in the top ten. Sequences were obtained from PBMCs. The receptor source for this set is a girl aged 2 to 10 in good health and CMV-seronegative.

In DNA, the CDR3 is TGTGCCAGCAGTTTACCACCGGGATCTGGGGCCAACGTCCTGACTTTC. Residues: CASSLPPGSGANVLTF. The chain has TRBV27 and TRBJ2-6, with D perhaps matching TRBD2 (5 bases). Looked up from germline, CDR1 is MNHEY and CDR2 is SMNVEV (reference sequence). This CDR3 comprises 16 residues. V dropped 2 bases and J dropped 1 base, with 9 bases sitting between them. The variable domain in full, completed from reference TRBV27 and TRBJ2-6, reads EAQVTQNPRYLITVTGKKLTVTCSQNMNHEYMSWYRQDPGLGLRQIYYSMNVEVTDKGDVPEGYKVSRKEKRNFPLILESPSPNQTSLYFCASSLPPGSGANVLTFGAGSRLTVL.

This clone was counted a single time. The chain recombines TRBV6-1 with TRBJ1-1; D not certain. Trimming cost V 2 bases and J 1 base, with 17 bases left between them. The CDR3 runs 17 residues. Per germline, CDR1 MNHNS and CDR2 SASEGT. CDR3 protein: CASSELVPRRENTEAFF. In nucleotides, the CDR3 is TGTGCCAGCAGTGAATTGGTCCCAAGACGGGAGAACACTGAAGCTTTCTTT.

This chain connects TRBV9 to TRBJ2-3, with D possibly matching TRBD2 (6 bases). Germline assignment: CDR1 SGDLS and CDR2 YYNGEE. V was shortened by 7 bases and J by 2 bases, with 14 bases between the two germline ends. This CDR3 comprises 14 residues. CDR3 bases: TGTGCCAGCGCCTCGGACTATTTCACAGATACGCAGTATTTT. Its translation: CASASDYFTDTQYF.

The chain combines TRBV7-3 with TRBJ2-1; 11 positions agree with TRBD2. The CDR3 totals 15 residues. Germline CDR1 reads SGHTA; CDR2 reads FQGTGA. The J segment lost 9 bases and the V segment lost 5 bases, leaving 9 bases of the junction unmatched. CDR3 region: CASSHSGGAEGEQFF. The CDR3 nucleotides read TGTGCCAGCAGCCATAGCGGGGGGGCCGAGGGTGAGCAGTTCTTC.

The J gene is TRBJ1-2, the V gene TRBV28, with 9 nucleotides matching TRBD1. Germline V gene lookup returns CDR1 MDHEN and CDR2 SYDVKM. V shed 2 bases, J shed 4 bases, and the junction held 8 bases outside the gene matches. The CDR3 covers 16 residues. The CDR3 DNA reads TGTGCCAGCAGTTTACGGGACAGGGTTTTTCTCTATGGCTACACCTTC. Protein: CASSLRDRVFLYGYTF.

J is TRBJ1-6 and V is TRBV27, with a tentative D call TRBD1 (5 bases). CDR3 length: 13 amino acids. Trimming removed 5 bases from V and 9 bases from J, with 11 bases in between. Germline V lookup: CDR1 MNHEY, CDR2 SMNVEV (reference sequence). Written as DNA, the CDR3 is TGTGCCAGCAGTCCAGGACAAATTTCACCCCTCCACTTT. Its protein is CASSPGQISPLHF.

The V gene is TRBV28, the J gene TRBJ1-3, with D tentatively TRBD1 (5 bases). Germline V lookup: CDR1 MDHEN, CDR2 SYDVKM. Trimming removed 5 bases from V and 2 bases from J, with 16 bases in between. The CDR3 is 16 residues long. The CDR3 loop reads CASSTPQGFAGNTIYF. In nucleotides, the CDR3 is TGTGCCAGCAGTACGCCTCAGGGTTTTGCTGGAAACACCATATATTTT.

In nucleotides, the CDR3 is TGTGCCATCAGTGAAACCGACAGCTACACTGAAGCTTTCTTT. Amino acid sequence: CAISETDSYTEAFF. The chain joins TRBV10-3 to TRBJ1-1, with D tentatively TRBD1 (5 bases). The CDR3 runs 14 residues. Trimming left V 3 bases short and J 3 bases short, with 11 bases between. Germline V gives CDR1 ENHRY, CDR2 SYGVKD.

The J gene is TRBJ1-3, the V gene TRBV28, with no clear D. CDR1 and CDR2 (germline): MDHEN, SYDVKM. V lost 8 bases and J 0 bases, leaving 11 bases between the germline ends. This CDR3 contains 14 residues. CDR3 nucleotide sequence: TGTGCCAGCGGCTCGCGGGACTCTGGAAACACCATATATTTT. Translation: CASGSRDSGNTIYF.

J is TRBJ1-2 and V is TRBV19; D is undetermined. Germline loops: CDR1 LNHDA, CDR2 SQIVND (reference sequence). The CDR3 runs 13 residues. Trimming removed 3 bases from V and 4 bases from J, with 9 bases in between. This CDR3 reads CASSIRPLYGYTF. The DNA for the CDR3 is TGTGCCAGTAGTATCAGGCCGCTCTATGGCTACACCTTC.

The chain carries TRBV6-6 and TRBJ2-4, with TRBD1 as a possible D gene (5 bases). V was trimmed by 2 bases and J by 5 bases, leaving 13 bases between them. The germline CDR1 and CDR2 sequences are MNHNY and SVGAGI (reference sequence). The CDR3 has 15 residues. The CDR3 loop reads CASSYLREWENIQYF. The DNA of the CDR3 is TGTGCCAGCAGTTACCTCAGGGAATGGGAAAACATTCAGTACTTC.

This chain joins TRBV7-6 and TRBJ2-1, with TRBD1 matching 9 bases. V lost 1 base to trimming and J lost 0 bases; unmatched junction nucleotides: 1. Germline V CDR1 and CDR2: SGHVS, FNYEAQ. The CDR3 has 16 amino acids. The CDR3, as DNA: TGTGCCAGCAGCTTAGGACAGGGGGACTCCTACAATGAGCAGTTCTTC. Its translation: CASSLGQGDSYNEQFF.

The rearrangement uses TRBV15 and TRBJ2-5; possible D gene TRBD1, 5 bases. The CDR3 contains 12 residues. Between the trimmed V and J ends, which lost 0 bases and 7 bases, there was a span of 6 bases. The germline V gene encodes CDR1 LNHNV and CDR2 YYDKDF (reference sequence). The CDR3 DNA is TGTGCCACCAGCAGAGATCAGGGGACCCAGTACTTC. Translation gives CATSRDQGTQYF.

The rearrangement joins TRBV7-9 to TRBJ2-7; the D is unclear. V was pared by 1 base and J by 6 bases, with 7 bases between. The V gene's germline CDR1 is SEHNR and CDR2 FQNEAQ (reference sequence). The CDR3 loop spans 12 amino acids. The CDR3 DNA is TGTGCCAGCAGCTTAGTCCTCCTCGAGCAGTACTTC. Its translation: CASSLVLLEQYF.

The chain couples TRBV27 to TRBJ2-3; 9 bases fit TRBD1. V lost 4 bases and J lost 5; bases outside the gene matches: 10. This CDR3 spans 16 amino acids. CDR1 is MNHEY, CDR2 SMNVEV, per germline (reference sequence). The CDR3 DNA sequence: TGTGCCAGCAGTTGGGCGACAGGGGGTGTGGGAGATACGCAGTATTTT. Translating it yields CASSWATGGVGDTQYF.

This rearrangement joins TRBV29-1 to TRBJ2-1; D might be TRBD2 (6 bases). Trimming pared 3 bases from V and 10 bases from J, leaving 13 bases between. The CDR3 is made up of 12 amino acids. In germline, CDR1 is SQVTM, CDR2 ANQGSEA. The CDR3 nucleotides are TGCAGCGTTGACGCACTAGCAAGGGAGCAGTTCTTC. Translation gives CSVDALAREQFF.

The chain employs TRBV10-2 and TRBJ2-2; TRBD2 aligns across 9 bases. The CDR3 spans 13 residues. Trimming cost V 9 bases and J 1 base; bases outside gene matches: 0. Germline V gene data show CDR1 as WSHSY and CDR2 as SAAADI. DNA of the CDR3: TGCGCCAGGACTAGCGGGAACACCGGGGAGCTGTTTTTT. Translated, it gives CARTSGNTGELFF.

The chain combines TRBV11-3 with TRBJ2-2; 11 positions agree with TRBD2. This CDR3 has 15 residues. The V gene's germline CDR1 is SGHNT and CDR2 YENEEA. The J segment lost 4 bases and the V segment lost 4 bases, leaving 2 bases of the junction unmatched. Written as DNA, the CDR3 is TGTGCCAGCAGCTCTACTAGCGGGAGCACCGGGGAGCTGTTTTTT. Its translation: CASSSTSGSTGELFF. The entire variable domain, with the rest obtained from reference TRBV11-3 and TRBJ2-2, is as follows: EAGVVQSPRYKIIEKKQPVAFWCNPISGHNTLYWYLQNLGQGPELLIRYENEEAVDDSQLPKDRFSAERLKGVDSTLKIQPAELGDSAVYLCASSSTSGSTGELFFGEGSRLTVL.

This chain joins TRBV18 and TRBJ1-1; D possibly corresponds to TRBD1 (6 bases). The CDR3 has 14 amino acids. Trimming took 2 bases from V and 1 from J, leaving 8 bases between them. CDR1 KGHSH and CDR2 LQKENI come from the germline V gene. CDR3 nucleotides: TGTGCCAGCTCACCATTGGGGGCGAACACTGAAGCTTTCTTT. Translating it yields CASSPLGANTEAFF.

V gene TRBV11-2 combines with J gene TRBJ2-5; 7 bases agree with TRBD2. The J call may be mistaken, given a closer DNA end match to TRBJ2-7. Germline-derived CDR1 and CDR2 are SGHAT and FQNNGV. The CDR3 extends over 11 amino acids. DNA for the CDR3: TGTGCCAGCAGCCGGGGGGACGAGCAGTACTTC. Translated, it gives CASSRGDEQYF.

This chain connects TRBV6-1 to TRBJ2-7; TRBD2 aligns across 7 bases. The CDR3 runs 15 residues. Germline V gene lookup returns CDR1 MNHNS and CDR2 SASEGT. V shed 6 bases, J shed 7 bases, and the junction held 15 bases outside the gene matches. This chain's CDR3 is CASRGTSLSGGEQYF. Here the CDR3 DNA reads TGTGCCAGCAGGGGAACAAGTCTTTCGGGGGGTGAGCAGTACTTC.

This chain uses TRBV5-1 with TRBJ2-2; 9 bases are shared with TRBD2. The CDR3 runs to 17 residues. Germline loops: CDR1 SGHRS, CDR2 YFSETQ. Trimming took 4 bases from V and 4 from J; bases not matched to a gene: 11. The CDR3 bases are TGCGCCAGCAGCCAAAGACTAGCGGTTGACTCCACCGGGGAGCTGTTTTTT. Translation: CASSQRLAVDSTGELFF.

This clone turned up a few times. The chain has TRBV29-1 and TRBJ2-7; 8 bases are a match to TRBD2. The CDR3 is 14 residues long. Germline CDR1 SQVTM, CDR2 ANQGSEA. The V segment lost 6 bases and the J segment 3 bases; nucleotides outside the gene matches: 10. The CDR3 DNA is TGCAGCGTAGCGACTAGCGTTAGGGTCTACGAGCAGTACTTC. It is translated as CSVATSVRVYEQYF.

This rearrangement joins TRBV9 to TRBJ1-6; TRBD1 matches 9 bases. Germline trimming cut 4 bases from V and 4 bases from J; bases unmatched to any gene: 9. The germline V gene encodes CDR1 SGDLS and CDR2 YYNGEE. The CDR3 is 17 residues long. As DNA, the CDR3 is TGTGCCAGCAGCAAGGGACAGGGCTGGGTTTATAATTCACCCCTCCACTTT. Its protein is CASSKGQGWVYNSPLHF. The full variable domain, rest sourced from reference TRBV9 and TRBJ1-6, is DSGVTQTPKHLITATGQRVTLRCSPRSGDLSVYWYQQSLDQGLQFLIQYYNGEERAKGNILERFSAQQFPDLHSELNLSSLELGDSALYFCASSKGQGWVYNSPLHFGNGTRLTVT.

This CDR3 reads CASSLERGSSRVEAFF. For the CDR3, the DNA is TGCGCCAGCAGCTTGGAGCGGGGATCTTCTCGGGTTGAAGCTTTCTTT. This chain joins TRBV5-1 and TRBJ1-1; D unresolved. Trimming removed 0 bases at V and 7 bases at J, with 19 bases between. CDR3 length equals 16 residues. Germline CDR1 reads SGHRS; CDR2 reads YFSETQ.

V is TRBV25-1 and J is TRBJ1-1; D possibly corresponds to TRBD1 (5 bases). The CDR3 extends over 13 amino acids. CDR1 is MGHDK, CDR2 SYGVNS, per germline. V lost 0 bases, J lost 5 bases, and 7 bases lay in between. The CDR3 sequence: CASSEYGGTEAFF. Here the CDR3 DNA reads TGTGCCAGCAGTGAATACGGGGGTACTGAAGCTTTCTTT.

This chain uses TRBV7-2 with TRBJ2-3; no reliable D call. CDR3 length: 14 amino acids. Per the germline V gene, CDR1 is SGHTA and CDR2 is FQGNSA. V lost 2 bases and J 0 bases, leaving 6 bases between the germline ends. CDR3: CASSLRTSTDTQYF. The CDR3 nucleotides are TGTGCCAGCAGCTTAAGAACTAGCACAGATACGCAGTATTTT.